One and the same sample provided the 16 T cell receptor beta chains below, sequenced in a study of STAT5B mutations in CD4+ large granular lymphocyte leukemia. The assay was immunoSEQ multiplex PCR, and TCRdb's table has in-frame clones only and misses some. Among 30,000 to 35,000 clones listed, 68% were seen once. The specimen sequenced was CD4+ T cells from blood buffy coats. These receptors originate from a human donor in good health.

This chain joins TRBV11-2 and TRBJ2-7; a possible D gene is TRBD1 (6 bases). The ends were cut back, 3 bases at V and 5 bases at J, with 20 bases in the middle. Germline CDR1 is SGHAT and CDR2 is FQNNGV. The CDR3 spans 16 residues. The CDR3 protein is CASSFRHGLGANEQYF. DNA of the CDR3: TGTGCCAGCAGCTTCCGACACGGCCTGGGGGCGAACGAGCAGTACTTC. Using reference TRBV11-2 and TRBJ2-7 for the parts outside the CDR3, the full variable domain is EAGVAQSPRYKIIEKRQSVAFWCNPISGHATLYWYQQILGQGPKLLIQFQNNGVVDDSQLPKDRFSAERLKGVDSTLKIQPAKLEDSAVYLCASSFRHGLGANEQYFGPGTRLTVT.

This clone appeared a few times. The CDR3 coding sequence is TGTGCCAGCATGGGGAGGACAGGGGTTATATCACCCCTCCACTTT. It is translated as CASMGRTGVISPLHF. The chain combines TRBV6-5 with TRBJ1-6; 9 nucleotides agree with TRBD1. V shed 7 bases, J shed 10 bases, and the junction held 11 bases outside the gene matches. Looked up from germline, CDR1 is MNHEY and CDR2 is SVGAGI. This CDR3 region has 15 residues.

Here the CDR3 DNA reads TGTGCCAGCAGAACGCAGGGCGCCCGCTCCTACGAGCAGTACTTC. It yields the protein CASRTQGARSYEQYF. The V gene is TRBV2, the J gene TRBJ2-7, with D maybe TRBD1 (5 bases). Germline loops: CDR1 SNHLY, CDR2 FYNNEI. The V and J ends lost 6 bases and 0 bases respectively, with 15 bases between them. This CDR3 contains 15 residues.

This clone was detected once. The chain couples TRBV4-1 to TRBJ1-2; D gene uncertain. Per germline, CDR1 MGHRA and CDR2 YSYEKL. V shed 3 bases and J shed 7 bases, with 9 bases lying between them. The CDR3 covers 12 residues. CDR3 sequence: CASSQRFSGYTF. CDR3 sequence (DNA): TGCGCCAGCAGCCAGCGTTTCAGTGGCTACACCTTC.

The chain carries TRBV5-1 and TRBJ1-2; D is ambiguous. This CDR3 has 15 residues. V shed 0 bases and J shed 4 bases, with 13 bases lying between them. From germline, CDR1 is SGHRS and CDR2 YFSETQ. CDR3 DNA: TGCGCCAGCAGCTTGGATTCCGTCCCCCCCTATGGCTACACCTTC. Encoded protein: CASSLDSVPPYGYTF. Based on the CDR3 plus reference TRBV5-1 and TRBJ1-2, the full variable domain is KAGVTQTPRYLIKTRGQQVTLSCSPISGHRSVSWYQQTPGQGLQFLFEYFSETQRNKGNFPGRFSGRQFSNSRSEMNVSTLELGDSALYLCASSLDSVPPYGYTFGSGTRLTVV.

V and J are TRBV7-2 and TRBJ2-5; D assignment may be TRBD1 or TRBD2 (5 bases each). Germline CDR1 reads SGHTA; CDR2 reads FQGNSA. The CDR3 totals 16 residues. V was clipped by 3 bases and J by 5 bases, with 19 bases between them. This chain's CDR3 is CASSFSRAAAGETQYF. The CDR3 DNA is TGTGCCAGCAGCTTCTCGAGGGCCGCAGCAGGGGAGACCCAGTACTTC.

V gene TRBV7-8 combines with J gene TRBJ2-3; a possible D gene is TRBD2 (6 bases). Between the trimmed V and J ends, which lost 5 bases and 0 bases, there was a span of 12 bases. The CDR3 is 15 amino acids. CDR1 SGHVS and CDR2 FQNEAQ come from the germline V gene. CDR3 sequence: CASSLTSTSTDTQYF. In nucleotides, the CDR3 is TGTGCCAGCAGCCTAACTAGCACTAGCACAGATACGCAGTATTTT.

In its sample, this clone was seen a few times. The chain has TRBV2 and TRBJ1-5, with D hard to call. Between the trimmed V and J ends, which lost 7 bases and 2 bases, there was a span of 6 bases. The CDR3 runs 12 residues. From germline, CDR1 is SNHLY and CDR2 FYNNEI. The CDR3 DNA follows: TGTGCCAGCAATAATGGCAATCAGCCCCAGCATTTT. This sequence encodes CASNNGNQPQHF. Filled out from reference TRBV2 and TRBJ1-5, the complete variable domain reads EPEVTQTPSHQVTQMGQEVILRCVPISNHLYFYWYRQILGQKVEFLVSFYNNEISEKSEIFDDQFSVERPDGSNFTLKIRSTKLEDSAMYFCASNNGNQPQHFGDGTRLSIL.

The chain is built from TRBV13 and TRBJ2-5; tentative D call: TRBD2 (6 bases). V was pared by 4 bases and J by 3 bases, with 12 bases between. The CDR3 spans 14 residues. CDR1 and CDR2 (germline): PRHDT, FYEKMQ (reference sequence). The CDR3 sequence: CASSWAGLEETQYF. In DNA, the CDR3 is TGTGCCAGCAGCTGGGCGGGGCTAGAAGAGACCCAGTACTTC.

In this sample, this clone turned up a few times. The V and J genes are TRBV7-9 and TRBJ1-6; no reliable D call. The CDR3 is 18 residues long. V was shortened by 5 bases and J by 3 bases, with 20 bases between the two germline ends. In germline, CDR1 is SEHNR, CDR2 FQNEAQ (reference sequence). The CDR3 loop reads CASSPSVWTPGYNSPLHF. The CDR3 DNA follows: TGTGCCAGCAGCCCATCGGTCTGGACTCCTGGCTATAATTCACCCCTCCACTTT. Using reference TRBV7-9 and TRBJ1-6 for the parts outside the CDR3, the full variable domain is DTGVSQNPRHKITKRGQNVTFRCDPISEHNRLYWYRQTLGQGPEFLTYFQNEAQLEKSRLLSDRFSAERPKGSFSTLEIQRTEQGDSAMYLCASSPSVWTPGYNSPLHFGNGTRLTVT.

The genes are TRBV9 and TRBJ2-7, with 8 bases fitting TRBD2. The CDR3 spans 14 residues. Germline assignment: CDR1 SGDLS and CDR2 YYNGEE. J lost 3 bases, V lost 1 base, and 3 bases had no gene match. CDR3 coding DNA: TGTGCCAGCAGCGTAACTAGCGGCCACTACGAGCAGTACTTC. This encodes CASSVTSGHYEQYF.

This clone has just a few counts. V is TRBV6-5 and J is TRBJ2-7; D is perhaps TRBD1 (5 bases). With 1 base removed from V and 0 bases from J, the gap between germline ends came to 10 bases. This CDR3 is 15 amino acids long. CDR1 and CDR2 (germline): MNHEY, SVGAGI. CDR3 bases: TGTGCCAGCAGTTACTACCCCGACAGCTCCTACGAGCAGTACTTC. It translates to CASSYYPDSSYEQYF.

This chain links TRBV2 with TRBJ1-6; 7 bases are shared with TRBD1. After removal of 8 bases from V and 7 bases from J, the junction contained 5 bases not matched to a gene. Germline CDR1 SNHLY, CDR2 FYNNEI. This CDR3 region has 13 residues. CDR3 bases: TGTGCCAGCGGGACAGAGGGGAATTCACCCCTCCACTTT. This encodes CASGTEGNSPLHF. The full variable domain, in which reference TRBV2 and TRBJ1-6 provide the parts outside the CDR3, is EPEVTQTPSHQVTQMGQEVILRCVPISNHLYFYWYRQILGQKVEFLVSFYNNEISEKSEIFDDQFSVERPDGSNFTLKIRSTKLEDSAMYFCASGTEGNSPLHFGNGTRLTVT.

The CDR3 bases are TGTGCCAGCAGCTTAGTCCCCCCAGAGACCCAGTACTTC. This encodes CASSLVPPETQYF. This chain uses TRBV7-8 with TRBJ2-5; D uncertain. The CDR3 runs to 13 residues. The germline V gene encodes CDR1 SGHVS and CDR2 FQNEAQ. Trimming stripped 1 base from V and 4 bases from J, with 7 bases between.

Concerning this clone itself: An end of the junction differs from the germline gene, which may be a read error. The CDR3 region is CASSLYGQTNAQF. The CDR3 nucleotides are TGTGCCAGCAGCTTGTACGGACAGACGAACGCCCAATTC. The chain links TRBV5-4 to TRBJ2-7; possible D gene TRBD1, 6 bases. Germline V gene sequence: CDR1 SGHNT, CDR2 YYREEE (reference sequence). The CDR3 spans 13 residues.

V usage is TRBV7-2 and J usage is TRBJ1-1; no definite D call. The CDR3 is made up of 11 amino acids. V shed 3 bases and J shed 8 bases, with 7 bases lying between them. Germline V gene data show CDR1 as SGHTA and CDR2 as FQGNSA. CDR3 region: CASSFGREAFF. The CDR3 DNA follows: TGTGCCAGCAGCTTTGGCAGGGAAGCTTTCTTT.